This T cell receptor (beta chain) was obtained from a study of Tregs in tolerant kidney transplant recipients. Using immunoSEQ multiplex PCR, the repertoire was profiled, and TCRdb retains in-frame clones only, with some absent. The table lists about 120,000 clones, roughly nine tenths of them singletons. J was trimmed by 6 bases and V by 4 bases; bases with no gene match: 5. This CDR3 contains 15 residues. Germline CDR1 and CDR2: MGHRA and YSYEKL. Thawed PBMCs were FACS-sorted into unstimulated CD4+CD25+CD127- regulatory T cells, CD4+CD25- non-regulatory cells, CD4 and CD8 cells. The specimen sequenced was CD4+ T cells from blood. This chain joins TRBV4-1 and TRBJ2-1, with TRBD2 identical over 11 bases. The TCR was taken from a human donor in good health. CDR3 residues: CASSLAGGKINEQFF. The CDR3 DNA reads TGCGCCAGCAGCCTAGCGGGAGGGAAGATCAATGAGCAGTTCTTC.